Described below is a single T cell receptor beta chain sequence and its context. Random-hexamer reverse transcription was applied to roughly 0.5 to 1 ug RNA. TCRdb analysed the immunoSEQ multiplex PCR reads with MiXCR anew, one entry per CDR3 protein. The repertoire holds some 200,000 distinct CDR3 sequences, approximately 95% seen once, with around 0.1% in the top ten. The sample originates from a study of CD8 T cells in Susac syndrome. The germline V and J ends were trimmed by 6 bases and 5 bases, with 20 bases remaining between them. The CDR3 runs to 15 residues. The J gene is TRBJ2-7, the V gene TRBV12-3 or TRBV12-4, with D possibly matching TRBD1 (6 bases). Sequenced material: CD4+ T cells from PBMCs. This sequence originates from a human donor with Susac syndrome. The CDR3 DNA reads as TGTGCCAGCAGCCATTTTCAGGGGTTTGCCCACGAGCAGTACTTC. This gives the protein CASSHFQGFAHEQYF.